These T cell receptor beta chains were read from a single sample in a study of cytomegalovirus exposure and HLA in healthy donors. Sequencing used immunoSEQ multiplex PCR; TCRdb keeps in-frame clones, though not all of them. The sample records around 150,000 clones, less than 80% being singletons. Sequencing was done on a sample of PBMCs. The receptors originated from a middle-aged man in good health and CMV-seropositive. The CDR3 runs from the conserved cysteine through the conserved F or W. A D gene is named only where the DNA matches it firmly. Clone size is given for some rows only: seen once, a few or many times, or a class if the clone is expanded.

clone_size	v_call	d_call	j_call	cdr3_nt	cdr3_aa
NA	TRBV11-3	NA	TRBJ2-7	TGTGCCAGCAGCCTAAAACAGGGCTACGAGCAGTACTTC	CASSLKQGYEQYF
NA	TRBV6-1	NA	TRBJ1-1	TGTGCCAGCAGTGAAACGCGGGAGAACACTGAAGCTTTCTTT	CASSETRENTEAFF
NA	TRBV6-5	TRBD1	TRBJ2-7	TGTGCCAGCAGTTACGGACAGGGGGCCCCCTACGAGCAGTACTTC	CASSYGQGAPYEQYF
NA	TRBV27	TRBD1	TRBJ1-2	TGTGCCAGCAGTAGGGACAGGGGCCAGGGGGGCTACACCTTC	CASSRDRGQGGYTF
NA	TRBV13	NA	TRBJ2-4	TGTGCCAGCAGCTTGACAGGAGCCAAAAACATTCAGTACTTC	CASSLTGAKNIQYF
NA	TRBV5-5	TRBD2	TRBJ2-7	TGTGCCAGCAGCCTGGGGGGGGACCCCTCCTACGAGCAGTACTTC	CASSLGGDPSYEQYF
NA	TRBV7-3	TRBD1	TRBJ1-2	TGTGCCAGCAGCCCTCAGAAGACAGGGGAAGGCTACACCTTC	CASSPQKTGEGYTF
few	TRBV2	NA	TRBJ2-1	TGTGCCAGCAGGCTACTGGAGCAGTTCTTC	CASRLLEQFF
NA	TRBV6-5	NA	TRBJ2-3	TGTGCCAGCAAGGAGTTTATAGGAGATACGCAGTATTTT	CASKEFIGDTQYF
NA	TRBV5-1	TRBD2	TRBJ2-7	TGCGCCAGCAGCCCGGGACTAGCGGTGAGGGACGAGCAGTACTTC	CASSPGLAVRDEQYF
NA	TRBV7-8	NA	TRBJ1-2	TGTGCCAGCAGCTCAAACACAGGGCTCTATGGCTACACCTTC	CASSSNTGLYGYTF
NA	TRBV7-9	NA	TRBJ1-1	TGTGCCAGCAGCTTAGGGGGCAGGGGTGGAGTCACTGAAGCTTTCTTT	CASSLGGRGGVTEAFF
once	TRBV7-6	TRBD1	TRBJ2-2	TGTGCCAGCAGCAGCGAGACAGGGAAGGTCGGGGAGCTGTTTTTT	CASSSETGKVGELFF
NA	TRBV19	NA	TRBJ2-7	TGTGCCAGTAGTATTCGGGCAGGCGACAGGCTCTCTTCCCCCTACGAGCAGTACTTC	CASSIRAGDRLSSPYEQYF
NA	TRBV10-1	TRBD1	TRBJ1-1	TGCGCCAGCAGTGTCGGGACAGGGGAGTACACTGAAGCTTTCTTT	CASSVGTGEYTEAFF
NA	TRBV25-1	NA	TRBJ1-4	TGTGCCAGCAGTGACCAGGGCGCAACTAATGAAAAACTGTTTTTT	CASSDQGATNEKLFF
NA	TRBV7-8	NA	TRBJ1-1	TGTGCCAGCGGCGGAGGAGGCCCCTCGATTGAAGCTTTCTTT	CASGGGGPSIEAFF
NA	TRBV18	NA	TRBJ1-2	TGTGCCAGCTCACCACCGAACAGAGCGGGTGGCTACACCTTC	CASSPPNRAGGYTF
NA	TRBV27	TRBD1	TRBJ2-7	TGTGCCAGCAGTTTTCGGTCGGACAGGCCCTACGAGCAGTACTTC	CASSFRSDRPYEQYF
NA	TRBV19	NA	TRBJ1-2	TGTGCCAGTAGTAAACCAGGGGCGTATGGCTACACCTTC	CASSKPGAYGYTF
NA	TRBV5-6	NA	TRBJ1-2	TGTGCCAGCAGCTCCTACAGCTATGGCTACACCTTC	CASSSYSYGYTF
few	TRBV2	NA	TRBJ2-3	TGTGCCAGCAGTGAACTGGACATCACAGATACGCAGTATTTT	CASSELDITDTQYF
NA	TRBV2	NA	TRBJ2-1	TGTGCCAGCAGTGAAACCAGCGGCACCTACAATGAGCAGTTCTTC	CASSETSGTYNEQFF
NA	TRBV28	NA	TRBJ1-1	TGTGCCAGCAGTGGCCGGGGGGGAGTGCGCACTGAAGCTTTCTTT	CASSGRGGVRTEAFF
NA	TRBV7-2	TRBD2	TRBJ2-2	TGTGCCAGCAGCTTAGTGTTCGCGGGAGGGCCGGCCGGGGAGCTGTTTTTT	CASSLVFAGGPAGELFF
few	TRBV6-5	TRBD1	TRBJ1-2	TGTGCCAGCAGACCCGACAGGGACCCTGCTGGCTACACCTTC	CASRPDRDPAGYTF
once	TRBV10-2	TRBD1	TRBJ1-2	TGCGCCAGCCCCCGGGACAGGGAGGGCTATGGCTACACCTTC	CASPRDREGYGYTF
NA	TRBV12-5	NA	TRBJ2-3	TGTGCTAGTGGTTCGGGGAGCACAGATACGCAGTATTTT	CASGSGSTDTQYF
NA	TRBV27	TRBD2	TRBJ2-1	TGTGCCAGCAGTTTACAATTCAAGGGACTAGCAGGAGGCTACAATGAGCAGTTCTTC	CASSLQFKGLAGGYNEQFF
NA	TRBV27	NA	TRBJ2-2	TGTGCCAGCAGTTTCGGGACACCTAATGTCGGGGAGCTGTTTTTT	CASSFGTPNVGELFF
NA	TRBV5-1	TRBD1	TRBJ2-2	TGCGCCAGCCGGGGGACAGGGGCGAACACCGGGGAGCTGTTTTTT	CASRGTGANTGELFF
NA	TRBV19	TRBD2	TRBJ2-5	TGTGCCAGTAGTGTACTAGCGGGGGGTGGAGAGACCCAGTACTTC	CASSVLAGGGETQYF
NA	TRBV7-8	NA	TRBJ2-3	TGTGCCAGCAGCTTAGATACAGGGGATACGCAGTATTTT	CASSLDTGDTQYF
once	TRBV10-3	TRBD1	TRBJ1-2	TGTGCCATCAGAGGGGACAGGACCTCTAACTATGGCTACACCTTC	CAIRGDRTSNYGYTF
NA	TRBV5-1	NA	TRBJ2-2	TGCGCCAGTAAGCTTGGTACCCCCGGAGTCCCCGGGGAGCTGTTTTTT	CASKLGTPGVPGELFF
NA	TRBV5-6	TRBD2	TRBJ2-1	TGTGCCAGCAGCTTCCGGACTAGTTCACCGAACAATGAGCAGTTCTTC	CASSFRTSSPNNEQFF
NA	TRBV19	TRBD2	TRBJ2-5	TGTGCCAGTAGTGATAGCGGGAGTCCTAGAGAGACCCAGTACTTC	CASSDSGSPRETQYF
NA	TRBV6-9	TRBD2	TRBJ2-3	TGTGCCAGCAGTTCTAGCGGGAGGGTGGATACGCAGTATTTT	CASSSSGRVDTQYF
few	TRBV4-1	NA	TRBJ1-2	TGCGCCAGCGGAGCACAGGGTTATGGCTACACCTTC	CASGAQGYGYTF
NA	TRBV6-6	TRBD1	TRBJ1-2	TGTGCCAGCAGACCCGGACAGGGAAGCGACTATGGCTACACCTTC	CASRPGQGSDYGYTF
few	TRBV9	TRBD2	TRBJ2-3	TGTGCCAGCAGCGAGGGACTAGCGGGAGGAATAGATACGCAGTATTTT	CASSEGLAGGIDTQYF
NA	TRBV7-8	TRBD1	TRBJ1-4	TGTGCCAGCAGCTCAAACCAGATCGGACAGGGAAGAAGAGAAAAACTGTTTTTT	CASSSNQIGQGRREKLFF
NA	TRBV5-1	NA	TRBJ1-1	TGCGCCAGCAGCTCCGGACAAAACACTGAAGCTTTCTTT	CASSSGQNTEAFF
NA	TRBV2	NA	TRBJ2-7	TGTGCCAGCAGTCTTTCGGACTACTCACTTCAGTACTTC	CASSLSDYSLQYF